Each of the 26 T cell receptor beta chains below was sequenced from the same sample in a study of cytomegalovirus exposure and HLA in healthy donors. PCR was performed using 60 Vbeta and 13 Jbeta primers. Clones were read by immunoSEQ multiplex PCR, and TCRdb kept only the in-frame ones, dropping some. The profile covers roughly 200,000 clones, with 65% to 85% appearing a single time and about 3% taken by the ten largest. Sequenced sample: PBMCs. These receptors came from a young man in good health and CMV-seronegative.

The chain uses TRBV5-1 and TRBJ2-3, with TRBD1 identical over 8 bases. The V segment lost 2 bases and the J segment 1 base; nucleotides outside the gene matches: 3. The CDR3 is 15 amino acids. Per the germline V gene, CDR1 is SGHRS and CDR2 is YFSETQ. The CDR3 DNA reads as TGCGCCAGCAGCTTCGGACAGGGAGGCACAGATACGCAGTATTTT. As protein: CASSFGQGGTDTQYF.

This chain links TRBV5-4 with TRBJ2-1, with 7 bases that match TRBD2. CDR1 is SGHNT, CDR2 YYREEE, per germline (reference sequence). This CDR3 has 14 residues. J lost 8 bases, V lost 4 bases, and 9 bases had no gene match. The CDR3 reads CASSPDLGRDEQFF. The CDR3 nucleotides read TGTGCCAGCAGCCCGGATCTTGGGAGGGATGAGCAGTTCTTC.

This chain links TRBV27 with TRBJ1-5; D is undetermined. Per the germline V gene, CDR1 is MNHEY and CDR2 is SMNVEV (reference sequence). Between the trimmed V and J ends, which lost 3 bases and 5 bases, there was a span of 11 bases. The CDR3 is 14 amino acids. The CDR3 region is CASSFYTGHQPQHF. The DNA of the CDR3 is TGTGCCAGCAGTTTCTACACGGGTCATCAGCCCCAGCATTTT.

This sequence joins TRBV25-1 and TRBJ2-7; weak D call: TRBD2 (5 bases). Germline CDR1 and CDR2: MGHDK and SYGVNS. This CDR3 comprises 14 residues. V lost 0 bases to trimming and J lost 6 bases, with 12 bases between them. The CDR3 sequence: CASSEYYLAGEQYF. CDR3 DNA: TGTGCCAGCAGTGAATATTACCTAGCTGGCGAGCAGTACTTC.

V gene TRBV5-1 combines with J gene TRBJ1-5; no reliable D call. In germline, CDR1 is SGHRS, CDR2 YFSETQ. This CDR3 has 15 amino acids. V was clipped by 8 bases and J by 0 bases, with 15 bases between them. This chain's CDR3 is CASPQDHYSNQPQHF. As DNA, the CDR3 is TGCGCCAGTCCCCAGGATCATTATAGCAATCAGCCCCAGCATTTT.

V gene TRBV10-1 combines with J gene TRBJ1-6; 7 bases map to TRBD1. Germline lookup yields CDR1 WNHNN and CDR2 SYGVQD (reference sequence). Unmatched junction bases numbered 8, after V lost 4 bases and J lost 8 bases. The CDR3 length is 15 residues. For the CDR3, the DNA is TGCGCCAGCAGTGTGAGGGGGCAGGGCTATTCACCCCTCCACTTT. Protein: CASSVRGQGYSPLHF.

The CDR3 DNA reads as TGTGCCAGCAGCTTAGGACTAGCGGGGGGCCCCCAGCGCGAGCAGTACTTC. Amino acids: CASSLGLAGGPQREQYF. V and J are TRBV7-2 and TRBJ2-7; 13 nucleotides align to TRBD2. Germline CDR1 SGHTA, CDR2 FQGNSA. V was clipped by 1 base and J by 6 bases; unmatched bases: 9. The CDR3 has 17 amino acids.

The chain is built from TRBV5-1 and TRBJ1-2; 10 nucleotides agree with TRBD1. J was trimmed by 8 bases and V by 3 bases; bases with no gene match: 4. Germline V gene data show CDR1 as SGHRS and CDR2 as YFSETQ. This CDR3 contains 13 residues. The CDR3 nucleotides read TGCGCCAGCAGCTCTACGGGACAGGGGGGCTACACCTTC. The encoded protein is CASSSTGQGGYTF.

The chain links TRBV5-1 to TRBJ1-2; 8 bases map to TRBD1. The CDR3 spans 14 residues. CDR1 is SGHRS and CDR2 is YFSETQ in the germline V gene. The J segment lost 3 bases and the V segment lost 3 bases, leaving 4 bases of the junction unmatched. CDR3 protein: CASSSSGGDYGYTF. CDR3 DNA: TGCGCCAGCAGCTCCTCAGGGGGCGACTATGGCTACACCTTC.

The chain combines TRBV11-2 with TRBJ2-1, with 11 bases aligning to TRBD2. Germline V gives CDR1 SGHAT, CDR2 FQNNGV. The V and J ends lost 5 bases and 6 bases, in that order; junction bases with no gene match: 9. The CDR3 covers 16 residues. CDR3 sequence (DNA): TGTGCCAGCAGCCCCTCGACTAGCGGGGCGCCCAATGAGCAGTTCTTC. It yields the protein CASSPSTSGAPNEQFF.

V usage is TRBV27 and J usage is TRBJ1-5, with no clear D. Germline assignment: CDR1 MNHEY and CDR2 SMNVEV (reference sequence). The V end lost 7 bases, the J end lost 2 bases, and 12 bases lay between the germline ends. This CDR3 has 14 amino acids. In DNA, the CDR3 is TGTGCCAGCAAGCCCTTCGAGCGCAATCAGCCCCAGCATTTT. Its protein product is CASKPFERNQPQHF.

The CDR3 loop is CASSDVYRVNTEAFF. In DNA, the CDR3 is TGTGCCAGCAGTGATGTCTACAGGGTGAACACTGAAGCTTTCTTT. The gene calls are TRBV6-1 and TRBJ1-1; D may be TRBD1 (6 bases). CDR3 size: 15 residues. V lost 3 bases and J lost 0, with 11 bases in between. Germline V lookup: CDR1 MNHNS, CDR2 SASEGT.

This clone was seen only a few times. The J gene is TRBJ1-1, the V gene TRBV10-3; TRBD1 is a possible D gene (5 bases). V shed 0 bases and J shed 10 bases, with 18 bases lying between them. The germline gives CDR1 ENHRY, CDR2 SYGVKD. The CDR3 runs 15 residues. This CDR3 is CAISESKWRERGAFF. The DNA for the CDR3 is TGTGCCATCAGTGAGTCGAAGTGGAGGGAAAGGGGAGCTTTCTTT.

V is TRBV5-4 and J is TRBJ2-7; D uncertain. Trimming took 7 bases from V and 4 from J, leaving 15 bases between them. This CDR3 is built from 13 residues. CDR1 is SGHNT, CDR2 YYREEE, per germline (reference sequence). The CDR3 loop is CASATDQAYEQYF. CDR3 nucleotide sequence: TGTGCCAGCGCAACAGATCAGGCTTACGAGCAGTACTTC. The whole variable domain, remainder taken from reference TRBV5-4 and TRBJ2-7, is ETGVTQSPTHLIKTRGQQVTLRCSSQSGHNTVSWYQQALGQGPQFIFQYYREEENGRGNFPPRFSGLQFPNYSSELNVNALELDDSALYLCASATDQAYEQYFGPGTRLTVT.

The chain has TRBV13 and TRBJ1-3; D is perhaps TRBD1 (6 bases). The CDR3 consists of 15 residues. The germline V and J ends were trimmed by 3 bases and 2 bases, with 11 bases remaining between them. Looked up from germline, CDR1 is PRHDT and CDR2 is FYEKMQ (reference sequence). Here the CDR3 DNA reads TGTGCCAGCAGCTTTCGGACAGCCGCTGGAAACACCATATATTTT. It encodes CASSFRTAAGNTIYF.

In nucleotides, the CDR3 is TGTGCCAGCAGTCCGGCGGGAGGAGGGAATTCACCCCTCCACTTT. Translated: CASSPAGGGNSPLHF. The rearrangement uses TRBV27 and TRBJ1-6; no clear D gene. Germline V lookup: CDR1 MNHEY, CDR2 SMNVEV (reference sequence). Trimming took 5 bases from V and 7 from J, leaving 15 bases between them. The CDR3 sequence is 15 residues long.

The rearrangement uses TRBV28 and TRBJ2-3; the match to TRBD2 covers 10 bases. Germline V CDR1 and CDR2: MDHEN, SYDVKM. This CDR3 comprises 19 residues. V shed 7 bases, J shed 0 bases, and the junction held 16 bases outside the gene matches. Written as DNA, the CDR3 is TGTGCCAGCACCCTACCGACCAGCGGGGGGGGCTCTAGCACAGATACGCAGTATTTT. Its translation: CASTLPTSGGGSSTDTQYF.

The chain joins TRBV11-2 to TRBJ1-1; perhaps TRBD1 as D (6 bases). The CDR3 length is 13 residues. Trimming left V 6 bases short and J 7 bases short, with 15 bases between. Germline lookup yields CDR1 SGHAT and CDR2 FQNNGV. The CDR3 spells CASRGTGRGEAFF. In DNA, the CDR3 is TGTGCCAGCAGGGGAACAGGGAGAGGTGAAGCTTTCTTT.

The chain is built from TRBV11-2 and TRBJ2-3; the match to TRBD2 covers 8 bases. The CDR3 length is 15 residues. Unmatched junction bases numbered 9, after V lost 4 bases and J lost 6 bases. In germline, CDR1 is SGHAT, CDR2 FQNNGV. The CDR3 DNA follows: TGTGCCAGCAGCTCTACGGCGGGGGGCCGGGATACGCAGTATTTT. Translating gives CASSSTAGGRDTQYF.

The rearrangement uses TRBV15 and TRBJ1-5; tentatively, D is TRBD1 (6 bases). The CDR3 runs 16 residues. Germline-derived CDR1 and CDR2 are LNHNV and YYDKDF (reference sequence). Trimming stripped 5 bases from V and 7 bases from J, with 21 bases between. The CDR3 DNA reads TGTGCCACCAGCCCTGATTGGGGGGGCGTAGGGCAGCCCCAGCATTTT. It specifies CATSPDWGGVGQPQHF.

This clone was picked up one time. This chain uses TRBV7-9 with TRBJ2-1; TRBD2 matches at 8 bases. The CDR3 consists of 14 residues. Trimming at V came to 5 bases and at J to 8 bases, leaving 8 bases not matched to a gene. CDR1 SEHNR and CDR2 FQNEAQ come from the germline V gene (reference sequence). CDR3 loop: CASSPPGRDDEQFF. For the CDR3, the DNA is TGTGCCAGCAGCCCCCCCGGGAGGGACGATGAGCAGTTCTTC.

The chain joins TRBV2 to TRBJ1-5; possibly TRBD1 for D (5 bases). The germline V gene encodes CDR1 SNHLY and CDR2 FYNNEI. The V end was cut by 4 bases, the J end by 1 base, with 11 bases between. This CDR3 is 15 amino acids long. CDR3 loop: CASSADRLSNQPQHF. Written as DNA, the CDR3 is TGTGCCAGCAGTGCTGACAGACTGAGCAATCAGCCCCAGCATTTT.

This clone was recorded once. The chain joins TRBV5-6 to TRBJ2-5; 10 bases line up with TRBD2. The end of the DNA is better explained by TRBJ2-7, so the J call may be wrong. Germline-derived CDR1 and CDR2 are SGHDT and YYEEEE. This CDR3 comprises 15 residues. The CDR3 DNA reads as TGTGCCAGCACCAAGATAGCGGGGGGCTCCTACGAGCAGTACTTC. Amino acids: CASTKIAGGSYEQYF.

V gene TRBV27 combines with J gene TRBJ2-5, with 9 bases identical to TRBD2. V dropped 6 bases and J dropped 5; count of bases not matched to a gene: 4. Looked up from germline, CDR1 is MNHEY and CDR2 is SMNVEV (reference sequence). This CDR3 has 13 amino acids. The DNA of the CDR3 is TGTGCCAGCAGGTACCTAGCGGGGGAGACCCAGTACTTC. As protein: CASRYLAGETQYF.

The V gene is TRBV4-1, the J gene TRBJ1-2; the D is unclear. V was clipped by 0 bases and J by 4 bases, with 9 bases between them. CDR1 is MGHRA and CDR2 is YSYEKL in the germline V gene. The CDR3 length is 14 residues. CDR3 nucleotide sequence: TGCGCCAGCAGCCAAGAACCACAGCCCTATGGCTACACCTTC. Protein: CASSQEPQPYGYTF.

The chain carries TRBV5-1 and TRBJ1-1; TRBD1 is a possible D gene (5 bases). Germline V lookup: CDR1 SGHRS, CDR2 YFSETQ. The CDR3 length is 14 residues. Deletions cut 1 base from V and 4 bases from J, with 11 bases between. For the CDR3, the DNA is TGCGCCAGCAGCTTGACAGGCCCGAGCACTGAAGCTTTCTTT. The encoded protein is CASSLTGPSTEAFF.